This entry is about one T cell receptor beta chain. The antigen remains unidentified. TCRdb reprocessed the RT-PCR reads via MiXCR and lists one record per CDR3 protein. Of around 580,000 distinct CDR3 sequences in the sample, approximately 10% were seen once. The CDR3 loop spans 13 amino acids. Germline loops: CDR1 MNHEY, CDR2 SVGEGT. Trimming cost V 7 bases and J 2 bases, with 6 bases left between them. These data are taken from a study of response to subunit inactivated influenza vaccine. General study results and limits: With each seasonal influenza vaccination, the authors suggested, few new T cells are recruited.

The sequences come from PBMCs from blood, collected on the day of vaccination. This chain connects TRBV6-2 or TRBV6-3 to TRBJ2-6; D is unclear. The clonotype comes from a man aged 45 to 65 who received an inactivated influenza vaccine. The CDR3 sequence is CASKPPGANVLTF. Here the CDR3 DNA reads TGTGCCAGCAAGCCCCCTGGGGCCAACGTCCTGACTTTC.